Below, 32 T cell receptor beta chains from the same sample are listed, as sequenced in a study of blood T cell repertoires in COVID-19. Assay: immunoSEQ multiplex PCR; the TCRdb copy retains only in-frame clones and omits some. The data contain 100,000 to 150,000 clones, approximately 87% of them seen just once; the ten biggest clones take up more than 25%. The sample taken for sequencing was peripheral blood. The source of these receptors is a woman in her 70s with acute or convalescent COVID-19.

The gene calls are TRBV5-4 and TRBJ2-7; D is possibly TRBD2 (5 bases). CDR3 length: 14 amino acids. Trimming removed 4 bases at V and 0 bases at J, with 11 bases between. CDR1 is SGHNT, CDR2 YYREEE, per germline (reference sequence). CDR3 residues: CASSPDSYSYEQYF. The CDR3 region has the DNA TGTGCCAGCAGCCCGGACTCCTACTCCTACGAGCAGTACTTC. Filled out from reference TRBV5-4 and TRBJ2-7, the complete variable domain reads ETGVTQSPTHLIKTRGQQVTLRCSSQSGHNTVSWYQQALGQGPQFIFQYYREEENGRGNFPPRFSGLQFPNYSSELNVNALELDDSALYLCASSPDSYSYEQYFGPGTRLTVT.

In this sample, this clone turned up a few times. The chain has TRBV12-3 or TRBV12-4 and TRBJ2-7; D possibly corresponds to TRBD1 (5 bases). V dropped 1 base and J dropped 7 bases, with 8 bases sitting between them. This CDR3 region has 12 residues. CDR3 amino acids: CASSLDRWEQYF. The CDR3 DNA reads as TGTGCCAGCAGTTTAGACAGGTGGGAGCAGTACTTC.

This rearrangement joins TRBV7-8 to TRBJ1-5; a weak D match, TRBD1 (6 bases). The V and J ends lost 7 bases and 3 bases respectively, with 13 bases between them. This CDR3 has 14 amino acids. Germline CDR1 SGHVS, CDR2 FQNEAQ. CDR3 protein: CASTDRQVNQPQHF. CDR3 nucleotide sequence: TGTGCCAGCACCGACCGACAGGTCAATCAGCCCCAGCATTTT.

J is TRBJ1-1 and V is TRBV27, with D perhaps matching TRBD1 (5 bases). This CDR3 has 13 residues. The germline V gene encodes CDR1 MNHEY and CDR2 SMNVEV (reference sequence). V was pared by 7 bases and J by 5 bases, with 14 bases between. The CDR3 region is CASKGASWTEAFF. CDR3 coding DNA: TGTGCCAGCAAAGGGGCGAGTTGGACTGAAGCTTTCTTT.

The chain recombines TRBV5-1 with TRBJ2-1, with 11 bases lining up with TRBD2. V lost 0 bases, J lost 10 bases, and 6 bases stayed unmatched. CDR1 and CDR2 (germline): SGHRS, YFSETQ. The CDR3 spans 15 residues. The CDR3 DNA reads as TGCGCCAGCAGCTTGGTAGCGGGGGGGCCTGAAGAGCAGTTCTTC. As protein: CASSLVAGGPEEQFF.

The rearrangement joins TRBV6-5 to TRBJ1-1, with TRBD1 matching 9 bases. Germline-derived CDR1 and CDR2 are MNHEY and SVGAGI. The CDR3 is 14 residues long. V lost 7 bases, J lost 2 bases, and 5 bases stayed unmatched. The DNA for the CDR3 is TGTGCCAGCACACAGGGGGCGCCTAACACTGAAGCTTTCTTT. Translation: CASTQGAPNTEAFF.

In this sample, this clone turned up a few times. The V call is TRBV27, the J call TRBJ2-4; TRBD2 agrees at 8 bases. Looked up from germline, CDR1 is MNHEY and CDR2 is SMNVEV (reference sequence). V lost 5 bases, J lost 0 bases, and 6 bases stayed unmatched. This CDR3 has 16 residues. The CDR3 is CASSVRGGLAKNIQYF. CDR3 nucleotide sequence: TGTGCCAGCAGTGTCCGGGGGGGCCTAGCCAAAAACATTCAGTACTTC.

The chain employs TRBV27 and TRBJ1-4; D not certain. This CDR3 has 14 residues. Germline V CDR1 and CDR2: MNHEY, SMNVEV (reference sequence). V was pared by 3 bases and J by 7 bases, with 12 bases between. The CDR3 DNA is TGTGCCAGCAGTTTTTCGGTGTACAGTGAAAAACTGTTTTTT. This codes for CASSFSVYSEKLFF.

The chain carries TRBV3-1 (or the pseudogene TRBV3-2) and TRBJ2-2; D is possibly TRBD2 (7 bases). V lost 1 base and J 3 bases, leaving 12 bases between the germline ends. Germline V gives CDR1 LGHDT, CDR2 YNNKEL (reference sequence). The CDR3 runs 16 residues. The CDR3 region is CASSQVAGAYTGELFF. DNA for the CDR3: TGTGCCAGCAGCCAAGTCGCGGGGGCCTACACCGGGGAGCTGTTTTTT.

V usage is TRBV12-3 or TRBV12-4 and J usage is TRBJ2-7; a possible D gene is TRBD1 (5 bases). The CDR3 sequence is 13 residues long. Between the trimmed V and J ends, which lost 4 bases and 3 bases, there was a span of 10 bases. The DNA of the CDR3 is TGTGCCAGCAGTTCTGGACATGGCTACGAGCAGTACTTC. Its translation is CASSSGHGYEQYF.

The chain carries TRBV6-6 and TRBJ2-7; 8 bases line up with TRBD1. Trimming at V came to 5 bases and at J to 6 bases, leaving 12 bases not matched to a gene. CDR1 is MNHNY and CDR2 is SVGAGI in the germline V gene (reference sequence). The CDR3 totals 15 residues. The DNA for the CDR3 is TGTGCCAGCAGTCCCCCCGGGACAGGACGGGTCGAGCAGTACTTC. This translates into CASSPPGTGRVEQYF.

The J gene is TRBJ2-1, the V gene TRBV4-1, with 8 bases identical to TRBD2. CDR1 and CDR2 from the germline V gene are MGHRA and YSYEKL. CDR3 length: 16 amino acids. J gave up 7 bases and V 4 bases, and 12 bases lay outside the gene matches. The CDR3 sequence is CASSPGRGGLRNEQFF. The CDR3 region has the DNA TGCGCCAGCAGCCCGGGGCGCGGGGGGCTCCGGAATGAGCAGTTCTTC.

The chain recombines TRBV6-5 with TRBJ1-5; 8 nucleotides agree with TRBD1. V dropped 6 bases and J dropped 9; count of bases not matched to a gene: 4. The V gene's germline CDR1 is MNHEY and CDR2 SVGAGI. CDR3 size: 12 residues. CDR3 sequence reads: CASRIQGGPQHF. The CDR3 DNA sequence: TGTGCCAGCAGGATACAGGGGGGGCCCCAGCATTTT.

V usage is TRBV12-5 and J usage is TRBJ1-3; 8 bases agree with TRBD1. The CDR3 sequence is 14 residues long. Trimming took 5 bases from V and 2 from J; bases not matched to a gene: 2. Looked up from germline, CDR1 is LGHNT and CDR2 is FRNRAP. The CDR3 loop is CASGPQGAGNTIYF. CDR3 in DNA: TGTGCTAGTGGTCCACAGGGGGCTGGAAACACCATATATTTT.

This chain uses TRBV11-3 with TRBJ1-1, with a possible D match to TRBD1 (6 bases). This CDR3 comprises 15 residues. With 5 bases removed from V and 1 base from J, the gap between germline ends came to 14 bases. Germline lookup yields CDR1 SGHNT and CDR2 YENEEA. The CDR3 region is CASSPSRTANTEAFF. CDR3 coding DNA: TGTGCCAGCAGCCCCTCGCGGACAGCGAACACTGAAGCTTTCTTT.

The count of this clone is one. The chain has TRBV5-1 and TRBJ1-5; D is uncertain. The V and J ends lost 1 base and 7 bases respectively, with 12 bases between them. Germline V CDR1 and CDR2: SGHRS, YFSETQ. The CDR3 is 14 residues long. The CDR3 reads CASSLSPGSQPQHF. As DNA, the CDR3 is TGCGCCAGCAGCTTGTCTCCAGGATCCCAGCCCCAGCATTTT. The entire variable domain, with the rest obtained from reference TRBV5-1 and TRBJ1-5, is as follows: KAGVTQTPRYLIKTRGQQVTLSCSPISGHRSVSWYQQTPGQGLQFLFEYFSETQRNKGNFPGRFSGRQFSNSRSEMNVSTLELGDSALYLCASSLSPGSQPQHFGDGTRLSIL.

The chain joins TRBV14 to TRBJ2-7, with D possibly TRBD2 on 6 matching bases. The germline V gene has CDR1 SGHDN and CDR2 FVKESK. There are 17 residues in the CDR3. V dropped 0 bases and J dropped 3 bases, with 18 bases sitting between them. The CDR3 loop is CASSQEQWSGLLYEQYF. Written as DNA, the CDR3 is TGTGCCAGCAGCCAAGAGCAGTGGAGCGGGCTACTCTACGAGCAGTACTTC.

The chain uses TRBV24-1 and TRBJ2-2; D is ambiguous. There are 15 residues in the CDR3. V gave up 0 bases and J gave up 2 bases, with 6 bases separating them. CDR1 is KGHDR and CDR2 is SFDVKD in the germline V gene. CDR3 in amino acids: CATSDLQSNTGELFF. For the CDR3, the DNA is TGTGCCACCAGTGATTTGCAATCCAACACCGGGGAGCTGTTTTTT.

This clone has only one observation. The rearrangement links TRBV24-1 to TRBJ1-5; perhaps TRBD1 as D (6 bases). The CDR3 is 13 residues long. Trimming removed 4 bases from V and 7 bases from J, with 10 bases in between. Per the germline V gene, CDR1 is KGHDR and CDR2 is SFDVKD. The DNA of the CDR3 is TGTGCCACCAGTGAGCTGACAGGCCAGCCCCAGCATTTT. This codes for CATSELTGQPQHF.

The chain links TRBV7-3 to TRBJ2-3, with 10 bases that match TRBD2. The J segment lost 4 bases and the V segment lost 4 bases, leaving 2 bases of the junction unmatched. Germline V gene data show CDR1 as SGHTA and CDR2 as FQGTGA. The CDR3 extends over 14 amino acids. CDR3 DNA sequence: TGTGCCAGCAGCTCGGGACTAGCGCCAGATACGCAGTATTTT. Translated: CASSSGLAPDTQYF.

The CDR3, as DNA: TGCGCCAGCAGCTTGGGAGGACAGAGCAATCAGCCCCAGCATTTT. Encoded protein: CASSLGGQSNQPQHF. The chain combines TRBV5-1 with TRBJ1-5; TRBD1 is a possible D gene (6 bases). This CDR3 has 15 residues. Trimming left V 0 bases short and J 1 base short, with 8 bases between. Germline V gene lookup returns CDR1 SGHRS and CDR2 YFSETQ.

The CDR3: CASSLEGRGPPAQYF. For the CDR3, the DNA is TGTGCCAGCAGCTTAGAGGGGCGCGGACCACCGGCCCAGTACTTC. This chain joins TRBV7-8 and TRBJ2-5; maybe TRBD1 (5 bases). Germline V gene data show CDR1 as SGHVS and CDR2 as FQNEAQ. Trimming removed 1 base from V and 9 bases from J, with 18 bases in between. CDR3 length equals 15 residues.

CDR3 in DNA: TGTGCCAGCAGCGTAGAGAGGACAGGGGTAATATACGAGCAGTACTTC. Translation: CASSVERTGVIYEQYF. The rearrangement links TRBV9 to TRBJ2-7; 9 nucleotides match TRBD1. Trimming removed 0 bases from V and 4 bases from J; junction bases left unmatched: 8. This CDR3 region has 16 residues. Germline CDR1 is SGDLS and CDR2 is YYNGEE.

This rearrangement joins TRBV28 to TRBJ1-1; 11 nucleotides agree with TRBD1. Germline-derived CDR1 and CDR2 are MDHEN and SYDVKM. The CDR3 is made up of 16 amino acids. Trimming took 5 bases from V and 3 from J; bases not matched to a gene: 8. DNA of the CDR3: TGTGCCAGCAGTCCCCCCGGGACAGGGGGAGACACTGAAGCTTTCTTT. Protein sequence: CASSPPGTGGDTEAFF.

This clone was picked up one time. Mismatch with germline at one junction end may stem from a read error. CDR3 nucleotide sequence: TGTGCCAGCAGTCCCCCGATGGGCGCATCCTCCGAGCAGTACTTC. Protein product: CASSPPMGASSEQYF. The rearrangement links TRBV6-5 to TRBJ2-7; no clear D gene. CDR3 length: 15 amino acids. CDR1 and CDR2 from the germline V gene are MNHEY and SVGAGI.

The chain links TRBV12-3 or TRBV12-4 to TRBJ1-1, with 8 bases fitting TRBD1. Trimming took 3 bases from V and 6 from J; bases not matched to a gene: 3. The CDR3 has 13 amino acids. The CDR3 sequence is CASSFRGLSEAFF. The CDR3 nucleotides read TGTGCCAGCAGTTTCAGGGGGCTCTCTGAAGCTTTCTTT.

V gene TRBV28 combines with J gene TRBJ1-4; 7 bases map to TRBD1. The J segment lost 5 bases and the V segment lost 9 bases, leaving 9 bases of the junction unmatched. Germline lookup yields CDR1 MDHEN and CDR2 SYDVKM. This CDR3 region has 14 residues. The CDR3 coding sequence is TGTGCCAGTTTTCCCGGACAGGAAAATGAAAAACTGTTTTTT. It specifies CASFPGQENEKLFF.

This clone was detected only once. The CDR3 protein is CASSARQGSGQYF. The CDR3 DNA is TGTGCCAGCAGCGCAAGACAGGGCTCCGGGCAGTACTTC. This rearrangement joins TRBV7-9 to TRBJ2-7; 7 bases are shared with TRBD1. The trim removed 5 bases at V and 9 bases at J, leaving 10 bases unmatched. The CDR3 length is 13 residues. Per germline, CDR1 SEHNR and CDR2 FQNEAQ (reference sequence).

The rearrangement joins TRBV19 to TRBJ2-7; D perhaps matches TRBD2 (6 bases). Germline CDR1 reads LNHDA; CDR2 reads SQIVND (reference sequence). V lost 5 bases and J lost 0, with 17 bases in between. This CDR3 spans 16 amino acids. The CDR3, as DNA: TGTGCCAGTAGTCCCTCGGCAGGGAGGCCCTCCTACGAGCAGTACTTC. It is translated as CASSPSAGRPSYEQYF.

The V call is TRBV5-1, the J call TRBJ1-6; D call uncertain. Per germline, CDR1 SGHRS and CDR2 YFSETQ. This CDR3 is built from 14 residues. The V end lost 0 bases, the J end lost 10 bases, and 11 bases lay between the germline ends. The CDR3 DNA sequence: TGCGCCAGCAGCTTGGCGGGATTAGGATCACCCCTCCACTTT. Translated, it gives CASSLAGLGSPLHF.

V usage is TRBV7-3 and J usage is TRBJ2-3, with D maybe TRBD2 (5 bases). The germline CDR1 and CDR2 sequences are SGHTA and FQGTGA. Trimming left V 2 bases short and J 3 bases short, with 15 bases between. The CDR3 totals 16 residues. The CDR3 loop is CASSLALGETTDTQYF. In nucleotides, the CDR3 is TGTGCCAGCAGCTTAGCCCTCGGGGAAACGACAGATACGCAGTATTTT.

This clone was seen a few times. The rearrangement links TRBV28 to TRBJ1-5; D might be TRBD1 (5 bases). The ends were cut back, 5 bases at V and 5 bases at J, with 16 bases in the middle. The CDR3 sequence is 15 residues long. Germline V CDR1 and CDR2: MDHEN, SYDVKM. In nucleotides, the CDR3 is TGTGCCAGCAGTGCCCCTTCGGGGGGACATCAGCCCCAGCATTTT. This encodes CASSAPSGGHQPQHF.